Presented here are 3 T cell receptor beta chains from one specimen sequenced in a study of blood T cells in healthy people across ages. A second about 7 to 12 cycle PCR used barcoded and J-beta primers. In TCRdb, the 5' RACE reads were re-called with MiXCR into one record per CDR3 protein. The sample lists 550,000 to 800,000 distinct CDR3 sequences, roughly 21% occurring once. Sample: blood. The receptors were gathered from a man in his 70s in good health.

The chain carries TRBV7-2 and TRBJ1-3; D is possibly TRBD1 (6 bases). Per the germline V gene, CDR1 is SGHTA and CDR2 is FQGNSA. The ends were cut back, 3 bases at V and 0 bases at J, with 9 bases in the middle. The CDR3 contains 15 residues. CDR3 bases: TGTGCCAGCAGCTTTTCAGGGGACTCTGGAAACACCATATATTTT. Translating gives CASSFSGDSGNTIYF. The full variable domain, rest sourced from reference TRBV7-2 and TRBJ1-3, is GAGVSQSPSNKVTEKGKDVELRCDPISGHTALYWYRQSLGQGLEFLIYFQGNSAPDKSGLPSDRFSAERTGGSVSTLTIQRTQQEDSAVYLCASSFSGDSGNTIYFGEGSWLTVV.

The V call is TRBV18, the J call TRBJ1-2; D is uncertain. The CDR3 contains 12 residues. The V end was cut by 5 bases, the J end by 3 bases, with 7 bases between. Germline values: CDR1 KGHSH, CDR2 LQKENI. The CDR3 protein is CASSGVHYGYTF. CDR3 in DNA: TGTGCCAGCTCAGGGGTTCACTATGGCTACACCTTC.

This rearrangement joins TRBV2 to TRBJ1-2; the D gene is possibly TRBD1 (6 bases). CDR1 is SNHLY and CDR2 is FYNNEI in the germline V gene. V shed 7 bases and J shed 6 bases, with 15 bases lying between them. The CDR3 contains 13 residues. CDR3 DNA sequence: TGTGCCAGCACCGAACAGGGAGGGGATGGCTACACCTTC. Its protein product is CASTEQGGDGYTF.